This T cell receptor (beta chain) was observed in a study of blood T cell repertoires in COVID-19. Sequencing was performed with immunoSEQ multiplex PCR; in TCRdb, only in-frame clones are kept and a portion is missing. The repertoire includes over 35,000 clones, around 93% of them detected once, and 15% to 18% sits in the top ten. The sequencing sample was made of peripheral blood. The TCR sequence derives from a woman in her twenties or thirties in a cohort sampled during active COVID-19.

The CDR3: CATATSRDTNNEQFF. Written as DNA, the CDR3 is TGTGCCACCGCCACATCCAGGGACACCAACAATGAGCAGTTCTTC. The J gene is TRBJ2-1, the V gene TRBV24-1; TRBD1 might be the D (6 bases). This CDR3 has 15 amino acids. CDR1 KGHDR and CDR2 SFDVKD come from the germline V gene. V was pared by 9 bases and J by 5 bases, with 19 bases between.